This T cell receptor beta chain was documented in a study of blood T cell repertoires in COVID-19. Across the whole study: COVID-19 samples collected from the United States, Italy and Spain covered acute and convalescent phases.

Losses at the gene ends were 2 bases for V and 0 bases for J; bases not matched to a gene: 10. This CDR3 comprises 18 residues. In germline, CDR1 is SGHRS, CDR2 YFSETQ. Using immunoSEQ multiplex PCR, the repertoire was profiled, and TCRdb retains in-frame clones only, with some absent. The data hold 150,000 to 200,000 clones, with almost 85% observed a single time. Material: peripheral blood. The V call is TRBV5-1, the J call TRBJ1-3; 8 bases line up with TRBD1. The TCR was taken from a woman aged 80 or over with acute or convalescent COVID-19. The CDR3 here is CASSLQGQGRRSGNTIYF. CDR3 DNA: TGCGCCAGCAGCTTACAAGGACAGGGACGTCGCTCTGGAAACACCATATATTTT.